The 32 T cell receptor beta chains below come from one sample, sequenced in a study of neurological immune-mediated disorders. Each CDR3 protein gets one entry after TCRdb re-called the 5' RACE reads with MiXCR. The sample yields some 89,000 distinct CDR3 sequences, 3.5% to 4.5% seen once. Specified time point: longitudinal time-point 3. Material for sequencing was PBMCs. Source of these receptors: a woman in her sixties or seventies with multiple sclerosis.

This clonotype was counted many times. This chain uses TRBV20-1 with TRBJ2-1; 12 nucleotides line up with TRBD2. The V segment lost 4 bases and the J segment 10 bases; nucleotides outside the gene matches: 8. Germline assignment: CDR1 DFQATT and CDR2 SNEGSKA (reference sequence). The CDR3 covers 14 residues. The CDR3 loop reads CSAIRTSGDGEQFF. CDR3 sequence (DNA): TGCAGTGCTATCCGGACTAGCGGGGATGGGGAGCAGTTCTTC.

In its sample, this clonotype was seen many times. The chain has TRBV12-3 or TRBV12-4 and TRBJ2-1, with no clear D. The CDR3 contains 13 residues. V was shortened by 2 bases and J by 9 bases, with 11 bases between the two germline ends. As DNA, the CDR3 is TGTGCCAGCAGTTTACGCGGCGGCGGTGAGCAGTTCTTC. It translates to CASSLRGGGEQFF.

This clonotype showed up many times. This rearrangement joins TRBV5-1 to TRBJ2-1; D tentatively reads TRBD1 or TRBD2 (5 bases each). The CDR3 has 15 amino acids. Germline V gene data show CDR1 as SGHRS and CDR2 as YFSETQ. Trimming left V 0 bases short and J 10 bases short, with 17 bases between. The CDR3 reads CASSLDGTQVQEQFF. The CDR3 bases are TGCGCCAGCAGCTTGGATGGGACGCAGGTCCAGGAGCAGTTCTTC.

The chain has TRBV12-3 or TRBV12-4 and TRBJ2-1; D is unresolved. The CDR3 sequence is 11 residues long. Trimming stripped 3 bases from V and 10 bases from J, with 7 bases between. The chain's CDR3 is CASSFSVEQFF. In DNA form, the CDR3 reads TGTGCCAGCAGTTTTTCTGTGGAGCAGTTCTTC.

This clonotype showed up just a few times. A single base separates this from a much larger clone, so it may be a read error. This CDR3 reads CASSRPRPSGGDHTQYF. CDR3 nucleotide sequence: TGTGCCAGCAGTAGACCAAGACCTAGCGGGGGGGACCATACGCAGTATTTT. V usage is TRBV6-2 or TRBV6-3 and J usage is TRBJ2-3, with TRBD2 identical over 12 bases. CDR1 and CDR2 (germline): MNHEY, SVGEGT. Trimming at V came to 5 bases and at J to 7 bases, leaving 13 bases not matched to a gene. The CDR3 contains 17 residues.

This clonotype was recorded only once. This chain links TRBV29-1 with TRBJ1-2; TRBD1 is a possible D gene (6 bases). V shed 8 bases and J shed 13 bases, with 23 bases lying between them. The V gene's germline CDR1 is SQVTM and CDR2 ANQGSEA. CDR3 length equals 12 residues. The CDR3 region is CSSSRGHGGATF. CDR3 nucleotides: TGCAGCTCGTCGAGAGGTCATGGGGGGGCCACCTTC. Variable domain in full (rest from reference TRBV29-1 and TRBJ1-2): SAVISQKPSRDICQRGTSLTIQCQVDSQVTMMFWYRQQPGQSLTLIATANQGSEATYESGFVIDKFPISRPNLTFSTLTVSNMSPEDSSIYLCSSSRGHGGATFGSGTRLTVV.

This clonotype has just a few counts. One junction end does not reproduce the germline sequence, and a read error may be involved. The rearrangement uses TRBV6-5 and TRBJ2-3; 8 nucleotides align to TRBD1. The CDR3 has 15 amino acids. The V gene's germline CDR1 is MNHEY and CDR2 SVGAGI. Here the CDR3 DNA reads TGTACCAGCAGACTACGTGGGGGACAGGCGGATACGCAGTATTTT. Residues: CTSRLRGGQADTQYF.

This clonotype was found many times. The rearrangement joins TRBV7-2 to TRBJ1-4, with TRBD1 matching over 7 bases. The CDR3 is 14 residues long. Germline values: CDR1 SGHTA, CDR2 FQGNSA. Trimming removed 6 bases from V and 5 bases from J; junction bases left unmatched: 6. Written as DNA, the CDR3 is TGTGCCAGCAGGAAAGACAGGGCGAATGAAAAACTGTTTTTT. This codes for CASRKDRANEKLFF.

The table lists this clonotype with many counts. The CDR3 here is CASSAGHRNTEAFF. As DNA, the CDR3 is TGTGCCAGCAGCGCGGGACACAGGAACACTGAAGCTTTCTTT. The V gene is TRBV9, the J gene TRBJ1-1; tentative D call: TRBD1 (6 bases). Germline lookup yields CDR1 SGDLS and CDR2 YYNGEE. This CDR3 is built from 14 residues. Trimming took 3 bases from V and 1 from J, leaving 10 bases between them.

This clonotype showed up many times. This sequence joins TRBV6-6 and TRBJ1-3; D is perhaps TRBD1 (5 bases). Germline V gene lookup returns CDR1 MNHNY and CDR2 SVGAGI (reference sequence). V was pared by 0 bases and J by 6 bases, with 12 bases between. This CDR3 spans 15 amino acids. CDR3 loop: CASSYSETGLNTIYF. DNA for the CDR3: TGTGCCAGCAGTTACTCTGAAACAGGTTTAAACACCATATATTTT.

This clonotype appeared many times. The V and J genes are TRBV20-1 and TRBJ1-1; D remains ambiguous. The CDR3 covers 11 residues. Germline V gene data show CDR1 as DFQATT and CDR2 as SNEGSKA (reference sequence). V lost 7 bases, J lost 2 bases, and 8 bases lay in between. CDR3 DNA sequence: TGCAGTGAGGGCAGCAACACTGAAGCTTTCTTT. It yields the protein CSEGSNTEAFF.

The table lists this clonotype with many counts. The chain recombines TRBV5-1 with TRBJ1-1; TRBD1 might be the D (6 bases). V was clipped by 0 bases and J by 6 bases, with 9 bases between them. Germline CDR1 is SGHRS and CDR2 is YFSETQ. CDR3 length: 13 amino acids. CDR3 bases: TGCGCCAGCAGCTTGGGGGGGCAGGCTGAAGCTTTCTTT. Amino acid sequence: CASSLGGQAEAFF.

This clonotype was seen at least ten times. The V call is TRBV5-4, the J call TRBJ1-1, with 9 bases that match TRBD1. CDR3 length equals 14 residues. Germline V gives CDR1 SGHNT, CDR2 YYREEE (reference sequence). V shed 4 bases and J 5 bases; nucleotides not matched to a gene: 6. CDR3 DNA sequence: TGTGCCAGCAGCACCGGGACAGGGCTTACTGAAGCTTTCTTT. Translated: CASSTGTGLTEAFF.

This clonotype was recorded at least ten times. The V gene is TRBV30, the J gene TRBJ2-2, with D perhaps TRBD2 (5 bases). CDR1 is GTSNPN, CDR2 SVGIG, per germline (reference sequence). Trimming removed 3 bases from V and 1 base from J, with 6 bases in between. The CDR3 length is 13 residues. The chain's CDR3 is CAWSGLNTGELFF. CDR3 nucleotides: TGTGCCTGGAGCGGACTGAACACCGGGGAGCTGTTTTTT.

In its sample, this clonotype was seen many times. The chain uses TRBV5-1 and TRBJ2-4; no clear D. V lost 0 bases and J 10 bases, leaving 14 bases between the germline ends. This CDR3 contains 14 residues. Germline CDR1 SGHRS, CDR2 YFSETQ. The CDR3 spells CASSLEGPLRIQYF. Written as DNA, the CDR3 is TGCGCCAGCAGCTTGGAGGGTCCGTTAAGGATTCAGTACTTC.

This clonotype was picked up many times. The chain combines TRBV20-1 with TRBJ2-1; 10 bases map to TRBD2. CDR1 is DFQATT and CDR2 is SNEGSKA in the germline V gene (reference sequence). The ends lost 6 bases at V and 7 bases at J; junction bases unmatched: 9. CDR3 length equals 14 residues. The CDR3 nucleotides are TGCAGTGCCCCGAAAGCGGGGGGGCCAAATGAGCAGTTCTTC. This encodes CSAPKAGGPNEQFF.

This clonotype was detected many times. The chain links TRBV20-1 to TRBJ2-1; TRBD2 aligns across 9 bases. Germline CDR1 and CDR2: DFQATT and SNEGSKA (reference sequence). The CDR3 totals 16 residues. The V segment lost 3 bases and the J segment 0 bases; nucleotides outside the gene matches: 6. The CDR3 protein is CSASKSGGLSYNEQFF. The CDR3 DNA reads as TGCAGTGCTAGTAAAAGCGGGGGGCTCTCCTACAATGAGCAGTTCTTC.

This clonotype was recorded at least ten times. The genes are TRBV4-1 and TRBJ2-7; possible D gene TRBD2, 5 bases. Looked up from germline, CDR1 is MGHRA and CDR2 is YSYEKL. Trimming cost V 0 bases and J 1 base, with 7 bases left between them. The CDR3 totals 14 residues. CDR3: CASSQETRSYEQYF. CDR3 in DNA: TGCGCCAGCAGCCAAGAAACTAGATCCTACGAGCAGTACTTC.

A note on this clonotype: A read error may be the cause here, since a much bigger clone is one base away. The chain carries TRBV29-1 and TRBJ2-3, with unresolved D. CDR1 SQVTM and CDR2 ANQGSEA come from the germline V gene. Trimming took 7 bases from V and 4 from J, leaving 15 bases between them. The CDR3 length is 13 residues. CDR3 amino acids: CSGTANLSDTQYF. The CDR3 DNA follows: TGCAGCGGCACTGCCAACTTGTCAGATACGCAGTATTTT.

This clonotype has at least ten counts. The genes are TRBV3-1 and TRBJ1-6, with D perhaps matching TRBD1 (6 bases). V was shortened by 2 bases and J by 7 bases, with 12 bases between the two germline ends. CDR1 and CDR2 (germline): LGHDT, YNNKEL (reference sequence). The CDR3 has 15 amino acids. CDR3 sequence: CASSQRQVGNSPLHF. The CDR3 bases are TGTGCCAGCAGCCAAAGACAGGTCGGCAATTCACCCCTCCACTTT. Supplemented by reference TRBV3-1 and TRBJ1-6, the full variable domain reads DTAVSQTPKYLVTQMGNDKSIKCEQNLGHDTMYWYKQDSKKFLKIMFSYNNKELIINETVPNRFSPKSPDKAHLNLHINSLELGDSAVYFCASSQRQVGNSPLHFGNGTRLTVT.

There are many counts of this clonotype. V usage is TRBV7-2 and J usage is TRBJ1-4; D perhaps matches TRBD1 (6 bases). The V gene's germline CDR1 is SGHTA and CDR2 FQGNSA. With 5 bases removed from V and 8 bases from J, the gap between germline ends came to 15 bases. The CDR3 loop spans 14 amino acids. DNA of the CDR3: TGTGCCAGCAGCCCGGGACACGCATCAGAAAAACTGTTTTTT. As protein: CASSPGHASEKLFF.

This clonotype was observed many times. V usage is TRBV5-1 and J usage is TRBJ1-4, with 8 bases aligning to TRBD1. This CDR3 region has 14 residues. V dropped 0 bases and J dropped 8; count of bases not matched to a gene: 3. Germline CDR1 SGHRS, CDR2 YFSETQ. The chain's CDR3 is CASSLGTGQEKLFF. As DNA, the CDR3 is TGCGCCAGCAGCTTGGGGACAGGGCAAGAAAAACTGTTTTTT.

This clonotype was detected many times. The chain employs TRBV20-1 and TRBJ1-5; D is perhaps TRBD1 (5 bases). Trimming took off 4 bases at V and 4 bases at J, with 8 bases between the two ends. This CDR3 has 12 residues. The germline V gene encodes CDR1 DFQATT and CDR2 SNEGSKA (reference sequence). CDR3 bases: TGCAGTGCTATAGAGGGGAATCAGCCCCAGCATTTT. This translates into CSAIEGNQPQHF.

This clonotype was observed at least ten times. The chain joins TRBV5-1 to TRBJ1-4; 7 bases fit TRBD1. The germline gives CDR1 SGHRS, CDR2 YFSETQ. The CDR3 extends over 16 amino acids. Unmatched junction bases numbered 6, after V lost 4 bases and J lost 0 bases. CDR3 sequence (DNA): TGCGCCAGCAGCAGAGGGACAGTAGCAACTAATGAAAAACTGTTTTTT. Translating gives CASSRGTVATNEKLFF.

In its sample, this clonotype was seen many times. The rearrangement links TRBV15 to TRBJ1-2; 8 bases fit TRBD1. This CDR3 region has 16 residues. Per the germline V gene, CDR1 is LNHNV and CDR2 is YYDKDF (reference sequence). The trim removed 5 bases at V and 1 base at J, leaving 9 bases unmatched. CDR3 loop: CATSDITGGYNYGYTF. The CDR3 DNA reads TGTGCCACCAGCGATATCACAGGGGGATATAACTATGGCTACACCTTC.

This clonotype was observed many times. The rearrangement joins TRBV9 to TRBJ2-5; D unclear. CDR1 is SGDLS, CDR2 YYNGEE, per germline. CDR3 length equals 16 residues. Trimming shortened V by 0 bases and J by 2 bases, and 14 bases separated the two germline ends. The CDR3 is CASSVEALDVQETQYF. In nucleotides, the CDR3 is TGTGCCAGCAGCGTAGAGGCGCTGGACGTACAAGAGACCCAGTACTTC.

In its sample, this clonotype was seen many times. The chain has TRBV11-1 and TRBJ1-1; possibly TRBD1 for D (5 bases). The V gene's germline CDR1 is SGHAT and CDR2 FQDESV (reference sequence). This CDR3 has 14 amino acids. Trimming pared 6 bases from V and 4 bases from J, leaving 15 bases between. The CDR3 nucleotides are TGTGCCAGCAGTCTCGCCGGGGGGGGCACTGAAGCTTTCTTT. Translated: CASSLAGGGTEAFF.

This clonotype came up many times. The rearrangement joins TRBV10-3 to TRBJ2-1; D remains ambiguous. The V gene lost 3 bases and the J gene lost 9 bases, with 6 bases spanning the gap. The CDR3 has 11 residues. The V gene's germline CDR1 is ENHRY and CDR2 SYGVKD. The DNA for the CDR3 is TGTGCCATCAGTGAATTCCGTGAGCAGTTCTTC. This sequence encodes CAISEFREQFF.

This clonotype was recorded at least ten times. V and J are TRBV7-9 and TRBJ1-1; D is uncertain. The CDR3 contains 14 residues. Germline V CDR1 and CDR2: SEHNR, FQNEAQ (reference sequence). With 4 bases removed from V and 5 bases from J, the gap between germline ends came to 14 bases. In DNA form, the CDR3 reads TGTGCCAGCAGCTCATCCCTTCTAAATACTGAAGCTTTCTTT. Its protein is CASSSSLLNTEAFF. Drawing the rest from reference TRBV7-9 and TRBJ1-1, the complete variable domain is DTGVSQNPRHKITKRGQNVTFRCDPISEHNRLYWYRQTLGQGPEFLTYFQNEAQLEKSRLLSDRFSAERPKGSFSTLEIQRTEQGDSAMYLCASSSSLLNTEAFFGQGTRLTVV.

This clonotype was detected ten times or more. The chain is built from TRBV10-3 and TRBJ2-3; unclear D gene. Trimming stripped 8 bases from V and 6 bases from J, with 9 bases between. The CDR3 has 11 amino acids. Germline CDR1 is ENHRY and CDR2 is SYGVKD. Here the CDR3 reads CAIGNGDTQYF. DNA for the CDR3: TGTGCCATCGGAAACGGGGATACGCAGTATTTT.

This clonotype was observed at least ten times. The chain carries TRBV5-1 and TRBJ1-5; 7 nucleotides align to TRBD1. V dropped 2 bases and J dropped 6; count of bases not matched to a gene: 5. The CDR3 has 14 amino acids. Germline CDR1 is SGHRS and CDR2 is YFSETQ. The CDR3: CASSLTGAGQPQHF. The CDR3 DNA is TGCGCCAGCAGCTTAACAGGGGCTGGTCAGCCCCAGCATTTT.

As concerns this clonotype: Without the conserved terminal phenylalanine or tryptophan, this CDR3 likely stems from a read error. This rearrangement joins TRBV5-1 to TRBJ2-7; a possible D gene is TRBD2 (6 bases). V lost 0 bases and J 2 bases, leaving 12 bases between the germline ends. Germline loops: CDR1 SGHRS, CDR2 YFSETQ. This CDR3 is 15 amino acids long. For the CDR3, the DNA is TGCGCCAGCAGCTTGGTTCCGGGGGAGCCCTACGAGCAGTACTTA. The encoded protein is CASSLVPGEPYEQYL.